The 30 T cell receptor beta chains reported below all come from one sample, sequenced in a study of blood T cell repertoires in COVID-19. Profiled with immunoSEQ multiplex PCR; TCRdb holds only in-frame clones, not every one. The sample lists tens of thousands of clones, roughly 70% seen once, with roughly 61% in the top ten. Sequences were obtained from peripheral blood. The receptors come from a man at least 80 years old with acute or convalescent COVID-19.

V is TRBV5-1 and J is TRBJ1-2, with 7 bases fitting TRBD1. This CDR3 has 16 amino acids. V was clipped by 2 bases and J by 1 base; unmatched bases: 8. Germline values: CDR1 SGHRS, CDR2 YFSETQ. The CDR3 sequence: CASSLQGPFLNYGYTF. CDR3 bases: TGCGCCAGCAGCTTACAGGGGCCCTTCCTTAACTATGGCTACACCTTC. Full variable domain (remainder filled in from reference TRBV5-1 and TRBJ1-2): KAGVTQTPRYLIKTRGQQVTLSCSPISGHRSVSWYQQTPGQGLQFLFEYFSETQRNKGNFPGRFSGRQFSNSRSEMNVSTLELGDSALYLCASSLQGPFLNYGYTFGSGTRLTVV.

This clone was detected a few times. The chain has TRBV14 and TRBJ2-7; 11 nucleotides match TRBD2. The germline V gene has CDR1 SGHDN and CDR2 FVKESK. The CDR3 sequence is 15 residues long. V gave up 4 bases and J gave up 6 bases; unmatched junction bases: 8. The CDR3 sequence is CASSRQLAGESEQYF. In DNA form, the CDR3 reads TGTGCCAGCAGCCGCCAACTAGCGGGAGAATCCGAGCAGTACTTC.

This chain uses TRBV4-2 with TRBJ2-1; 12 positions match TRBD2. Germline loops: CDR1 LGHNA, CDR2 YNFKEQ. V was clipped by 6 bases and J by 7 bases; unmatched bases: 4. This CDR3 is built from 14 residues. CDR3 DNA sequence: TGTGCCAGCAGTGGACTAGCGGGATCGAATGAGCAGTTCTTC. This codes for CASSGLAGSNEQFF.

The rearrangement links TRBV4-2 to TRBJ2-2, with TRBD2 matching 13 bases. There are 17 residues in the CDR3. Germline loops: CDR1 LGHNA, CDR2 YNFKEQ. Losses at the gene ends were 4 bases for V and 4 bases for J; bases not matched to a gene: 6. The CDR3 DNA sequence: TGTGCCAGCAGCCCAGCGGGACTAGCGGGATTCACCGGGGAGCTGTTTTTT. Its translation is CASSPAGLAGFTGELFF.

As DNA, the CDR3 is TGTGCCAGCAGTTCGAGCGGGAGTACGGTCGGGGAGCTGTTTTTT. Translation: CASSSSGSTVGELFF. V and J are TRBV6-1 and TRBJ2-2, with 8 nucleotides matching TRBD2. CDR3 length: 15 amino acids. Germline values: CDR1 MNHNS, CDR2 SASEGT. With V trimmed by 5 bases and J by 7 bases, 9 bases remained unmatched.

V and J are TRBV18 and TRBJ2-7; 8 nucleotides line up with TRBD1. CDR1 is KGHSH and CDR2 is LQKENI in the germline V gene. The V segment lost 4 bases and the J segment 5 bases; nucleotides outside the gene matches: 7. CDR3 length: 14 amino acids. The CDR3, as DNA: TGTGCCAGCTCACGGGAGACAGGGGCCAACGAGCAGTACTTC. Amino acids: CASSRETGANEQYF.

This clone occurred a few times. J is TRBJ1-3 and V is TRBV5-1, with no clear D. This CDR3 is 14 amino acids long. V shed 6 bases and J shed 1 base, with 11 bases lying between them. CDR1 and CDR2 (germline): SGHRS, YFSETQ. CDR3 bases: TGCGCCAGCAAATCGGGAGGATCTGGAAACACCATATATTTT. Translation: CASKSGGSGNTIYF. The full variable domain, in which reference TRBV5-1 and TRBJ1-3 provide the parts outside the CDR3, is KAGVTQTPRYLIKTRGQQVTLSCSPISGHRSVSWYQQTPGQGLQFLFEYFSETQRNKGNFPGRFSGRQFSNSRSEMNVSTLELGDSALYLCASKSGGSGNTIYFGEGSWLTVV.

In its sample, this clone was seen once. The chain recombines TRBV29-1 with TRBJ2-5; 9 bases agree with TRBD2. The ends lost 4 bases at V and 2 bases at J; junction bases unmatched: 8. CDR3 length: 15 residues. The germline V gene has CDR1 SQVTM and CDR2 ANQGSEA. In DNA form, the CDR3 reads TGCAGCGTTGTAGCTAGCGGGAAGTCTCAAGAGACCCAGTACTTC. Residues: CSVVASGKSQETQYF.

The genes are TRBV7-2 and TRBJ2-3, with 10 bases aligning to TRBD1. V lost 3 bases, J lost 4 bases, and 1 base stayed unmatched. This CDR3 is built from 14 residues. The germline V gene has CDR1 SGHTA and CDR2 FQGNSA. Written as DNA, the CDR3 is TGTGCCAGCAGCTTGACAGGGGGCTCAGATACGCAGTATTTT. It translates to CASSLTGGSDTQYF. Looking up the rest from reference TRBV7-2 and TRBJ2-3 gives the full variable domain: GAGVSQSPSNKVTEKGKDVELRCDPISGHTALYWYRQSLGQGLEFLIYFQGNSAPDKSGLPSDRFSAERTGGSVSTLTIQRTQQEDSAVYLCASSLTGGSDTQYFGPGTRLTVL.

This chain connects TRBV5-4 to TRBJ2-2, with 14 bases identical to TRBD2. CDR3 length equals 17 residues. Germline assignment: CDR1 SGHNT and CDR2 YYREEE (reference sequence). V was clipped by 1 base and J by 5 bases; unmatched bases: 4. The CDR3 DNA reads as TGTGCCAGCAGCTTGCGGACTAGCGGGAGGAGGACCGGGGAGCTGTTTTTT. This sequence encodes CASSLRTSGRRTGELFF.

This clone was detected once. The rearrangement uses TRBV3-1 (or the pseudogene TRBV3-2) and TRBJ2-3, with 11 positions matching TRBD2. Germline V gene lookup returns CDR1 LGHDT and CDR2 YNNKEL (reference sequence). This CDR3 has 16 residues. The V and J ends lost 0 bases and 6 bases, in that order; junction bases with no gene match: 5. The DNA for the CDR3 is TGTGCCAGCAGCCAAGATCTAGCGGGAGGATTTGATACGCAGTATTTT. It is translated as CASSQDLAGGFDTQYF.

CDR3 nucleotide sequence: TGTGCCAGCAGCTTGGGACAAAGCCAAGAGACCCAGTACTTC. Translating it yields CASSLGQSQETQYF. The rearrangement uses TRBV5-4 and TRBJ2-5; D is unclear. Trimming took off 0 bases at V and 1 base at J, with 7 bases between the two ends. The CDR3 has 14 residues. CDR1 and CDR2 from the germline V gene are SGHNT and YYREEE (reference sequence).

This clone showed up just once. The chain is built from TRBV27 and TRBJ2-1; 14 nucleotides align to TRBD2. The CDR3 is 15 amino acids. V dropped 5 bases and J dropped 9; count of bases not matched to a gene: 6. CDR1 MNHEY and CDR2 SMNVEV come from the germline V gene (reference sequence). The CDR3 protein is CASSAKGLAGGEQFF. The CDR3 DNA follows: TGTGCCAGCAGTGCAAAAGGACTAGCGGGAGGTGAGCAGTTCTTC.

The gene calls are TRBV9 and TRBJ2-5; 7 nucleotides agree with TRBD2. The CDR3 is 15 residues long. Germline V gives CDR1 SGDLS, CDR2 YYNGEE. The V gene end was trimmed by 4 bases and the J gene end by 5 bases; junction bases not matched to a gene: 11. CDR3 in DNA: TGTGCCAGCAGCACACTCTTAGGCGGGAGCGAGACCCAGTACTTC. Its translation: CASSTLLGGSETQYF.

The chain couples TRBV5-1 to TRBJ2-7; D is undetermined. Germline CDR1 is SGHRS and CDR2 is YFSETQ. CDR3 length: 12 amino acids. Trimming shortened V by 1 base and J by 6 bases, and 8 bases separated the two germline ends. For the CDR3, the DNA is TGCGCCAGCAGCTTGTACTCCGGCGAGCAGTACTTC. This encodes CASSLYSGEQYF.

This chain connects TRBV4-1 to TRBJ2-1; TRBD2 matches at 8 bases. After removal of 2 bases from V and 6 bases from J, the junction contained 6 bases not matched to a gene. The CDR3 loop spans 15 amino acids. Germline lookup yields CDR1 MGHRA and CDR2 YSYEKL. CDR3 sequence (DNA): TGCGCCAGCAGCCAATTAGGACTAGCAGGCAATGAGCAGTTCTTC. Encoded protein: CASSQLGLAGNEQFF.

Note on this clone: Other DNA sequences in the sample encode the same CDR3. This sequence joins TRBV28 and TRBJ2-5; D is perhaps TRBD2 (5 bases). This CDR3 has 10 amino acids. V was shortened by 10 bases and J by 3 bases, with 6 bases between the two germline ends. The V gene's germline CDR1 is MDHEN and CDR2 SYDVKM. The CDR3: CATGKETQYF. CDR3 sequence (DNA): TGTGCCACCGGGAAAGAGACCCAGTACTTC.

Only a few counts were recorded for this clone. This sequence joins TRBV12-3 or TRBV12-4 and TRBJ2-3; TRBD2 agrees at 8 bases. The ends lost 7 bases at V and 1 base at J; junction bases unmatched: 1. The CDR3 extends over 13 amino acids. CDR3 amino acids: CASTRGGTDTQYF. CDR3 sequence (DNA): TGTGCCAGCACGCGGGGGGGCACAGATACGCAGTATTTT.

The CDR3, as DNA: TGTGCCAGCAGCTTCCTCCATTCCGCGAGTTTCTTT. As protein: CASSFLHSASFF. The chain is built from TRBV7-8 and TRBJ1-1; D ambiguous. Trimming shortened V by 3 bases and J by 13 bases, and 15 bases separated the two germline ends. Germline V gene sequence: CDR1 SGHVS, CDR2 FQNEAQ. The CDR3 consists of 12 residues.

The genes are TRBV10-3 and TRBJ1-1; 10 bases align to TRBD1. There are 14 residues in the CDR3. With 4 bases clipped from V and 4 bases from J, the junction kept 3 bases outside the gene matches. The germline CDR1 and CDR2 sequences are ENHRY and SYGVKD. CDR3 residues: CAISGGQGTTEAFF. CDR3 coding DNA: TGTGCCATCAGTGGGGGACAGGGGACCACTGAAGCTTTCTTT.

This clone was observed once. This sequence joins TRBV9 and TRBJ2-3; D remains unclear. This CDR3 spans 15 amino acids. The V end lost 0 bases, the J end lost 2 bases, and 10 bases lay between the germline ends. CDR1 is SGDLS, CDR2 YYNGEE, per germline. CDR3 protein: CASSVAAYYTDTQYF. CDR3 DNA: TGTGCCAGCAGCGTAGCGGCTTACTACACAGATACGCAGTATTTT.

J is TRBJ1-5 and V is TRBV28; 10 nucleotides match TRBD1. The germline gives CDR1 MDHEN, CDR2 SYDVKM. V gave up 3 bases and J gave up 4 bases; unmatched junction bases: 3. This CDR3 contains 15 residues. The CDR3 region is CASSLTGGLNQPQHF. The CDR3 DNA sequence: TGTGCCAGCAGTTTGACAGGGGGCCTTAATCAGCCCCAGCATTTT.

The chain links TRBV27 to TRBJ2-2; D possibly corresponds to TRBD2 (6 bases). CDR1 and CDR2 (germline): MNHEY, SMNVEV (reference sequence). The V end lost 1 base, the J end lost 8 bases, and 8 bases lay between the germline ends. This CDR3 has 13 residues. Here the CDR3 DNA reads TGTGCCAGCAGTTTATGGAGGGATGGGGAGCTGTTTTTT. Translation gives CASSLWRDGELFF.

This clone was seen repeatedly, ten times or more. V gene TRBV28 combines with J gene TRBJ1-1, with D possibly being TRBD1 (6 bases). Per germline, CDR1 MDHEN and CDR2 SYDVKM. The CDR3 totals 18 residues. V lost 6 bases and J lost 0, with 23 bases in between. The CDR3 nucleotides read TGTGCCAGCAGCTTAACCGTGGACAGTACCTCCATGAACACTGAAGCTTTCTTT. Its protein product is CASSLTVDSTSMNTEAFF.

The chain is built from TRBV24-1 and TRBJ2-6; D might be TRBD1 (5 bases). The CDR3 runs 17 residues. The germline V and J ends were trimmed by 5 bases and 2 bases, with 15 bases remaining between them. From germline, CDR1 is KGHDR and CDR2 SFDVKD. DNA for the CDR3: TGTGCCACCAGTGGAAGGGGTGGAAAGGCTGGGGCCAACGTCCTGACTTTC. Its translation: CATSGRGGKAGANVLTF.

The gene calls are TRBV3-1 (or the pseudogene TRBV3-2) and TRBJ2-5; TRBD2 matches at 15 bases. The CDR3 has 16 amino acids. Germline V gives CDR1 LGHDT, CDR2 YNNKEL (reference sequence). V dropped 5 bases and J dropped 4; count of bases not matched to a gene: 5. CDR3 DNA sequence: TGTGCCAGCAGCAAGCGGACTAGCGGGAGGGTAGAGACCCAGTACTTC. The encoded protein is CASSKRTSGRVETQYF.

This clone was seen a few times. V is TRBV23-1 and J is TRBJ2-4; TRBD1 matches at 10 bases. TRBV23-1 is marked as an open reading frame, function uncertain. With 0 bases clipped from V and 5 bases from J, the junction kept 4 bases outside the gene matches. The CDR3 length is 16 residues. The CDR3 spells CASSQSPGTGENIQYF. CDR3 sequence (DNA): TGCGCCAGCAGTCAATCCCCCGGGACAGGGGAAAACATTCAGTACTTC.

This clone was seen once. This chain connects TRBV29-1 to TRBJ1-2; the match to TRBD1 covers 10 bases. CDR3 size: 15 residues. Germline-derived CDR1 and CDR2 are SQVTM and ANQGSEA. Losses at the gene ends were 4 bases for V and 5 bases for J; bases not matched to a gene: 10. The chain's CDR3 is CSVGKTGGAMYGYTF. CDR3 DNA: TGCAGCGTTGGAAAGACAGGGGGCGCGATGTATGGCTACACCTTC.

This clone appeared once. CDR3 sequence: CASSSDGTSGVSYEQYF. In DNA, the CDR3 is TGTGCCAGCAGCTCAGATGGGACTAGCGGGGTCTCCTACGAGCAGTACTTC. This sequence joins TRBV7-8 and TRBJ2-7; 13 bases map to TRBD2. The germline gives CDR1 SGHVS, CDR2 FQNEAQ. The ends lost 4 bases at V and 0 bases at J; junction bases unmatched: 6. This CDR3 contains 17 residues.

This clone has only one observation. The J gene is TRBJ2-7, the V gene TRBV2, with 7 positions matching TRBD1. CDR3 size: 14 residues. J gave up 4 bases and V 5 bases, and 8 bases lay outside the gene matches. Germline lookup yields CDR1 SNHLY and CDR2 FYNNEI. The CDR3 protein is CASSRDSGLYEQYF. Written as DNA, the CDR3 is TGTGCCAGCAGTCGGGACAGTGGTCTATACGAGCAGTACTTC.